This T cell receptor (beta chain) comes out of a study of CD8+CD57+ T cells in acquired aplastic anemia. Study-wide background: When averaged, DNA from sorted CD4+ and CD8+ cells came to 3.2 ug. Findings of the study overall: Sharing between patients and controls was observed for twenty-nine CD8+ CDR3 sequences.

Sequenced patients had shown CD8+CD57+ cell expansion by flow cytometry. Acquired aplastic anemia of severe grade affected all patients. None of the patients had been given any therapy when their blood was sampled. It was genomic DNA that served as the template for profiling TCR beta VDJ and CDR3. In TCRdb, the reads were re-called with MiXCR into one record per CDR3 protein. The table has under 200,000 distinct CDR3 sequences, roughly 50% seen once; the top ten hold about 2%. This CDR3 is 15 amino acids long. Germline CDR1 reads MDHEN; CDR2 reads SYDVKM. Trimming pared 4 bases from V and 4 bases from J, leaving 15 bases between. Details on this clonotype: Its matching antigen is unknown.

The rearrangement links TRBV28 to TRBJ2-3, with D perhaps assigned TRBD1 or TRBD2 (5 bases each). The clonotype comes from a human donor with aplastic anemia. Material for sequencing was sorted CD4+, CD8+, or CD8+CD57+ T cells (not recorded which) from PBMCs. The CDR3 DNA reads as TGTGCCAGCAGTTCCCCCGGGGCAGCAGCAGATACGCAGTATTTT. Its protein is CASSSPGAAADTQYF.